One and the same sample provided the 23 T cell receptor beta chains below, sequenced in a study of human T cells and chemical hapten exposure. TCRdb analysed the RACE reads with MiXCR anew, one entry per CDR3 protein. The sample holds more than 100,000 distinct CDR3 sequences; roughly 13% are singletons and the top ten take 0.7% to 0.95%. Sample time point: patch test 1, 2 weeks after DPC sensitization. Treatment given: therapeutic diphenylcyclopropenone sensitization with weekly scalp DPC. The sequencing here drew on whole blood, taken in connection with sensitization to the hapten diphenylcyclopropenone (DPC). Receptors originate from a man aged 18 to 30 with alopecia areata. Some clones in this sample may be carry-over from other donors' samples.

This clonotype was detected a few times. The gene calls are TRBV7-9 and TRBJ1-2; D call uncertain. The V gene lost 5 bases and the J gene lost 5 bases, with 18 bases spanning the gap. This CDR3 spans 15 amino acids. Looked up from germline, CDR1 is SEHNR and CDR2 is FQNEAQ (reference sequence). CDR3 in DNA: TGTGCCAGCAGCCCCGGTCGGGCGGAGCTATATGGCTACACCTTC. Protein product: CASSPGRAELYGYTF.

The genes are TRBV29-1 and TRBJ2-7; D not resolved. V was cut by 3 bases and J by 1 base, with 7 bases left in between. Per germline, CDR1 SQVTM and CDR2 ANQGSEA. CDR3 length: 12 amino acids. The CDR3 region is CSVDDGSYEQYF. CDR3 DNA sequence: TGCAGCGTTGATGACGGGTCCTACGAGCAGTACTTC.

The J gene is TRBJ1-2, the V gene TRBV6-5; 8 nucleotides match TRBD1. Looked up from germline, CDR1 is MNHEY and CDR2 is SVGAGI. Germline trimming cut 4 bases from V and 1 base from J; bases unmatched to any gene: 11. The CDR3 runs to 17 residues. The CDR3 reads CASSWGGTGMINYGYTF. Written as DNA, the CDR3 is TGTGCCAGCAGTTGGGGGGGGACAGGCATGATTAACTATGGCTACACCTTC.

This clonotype was detected a few times. The chain recombines TRBV7-2 with TRBJ2-1; TRBD1 agrees at 9 bases. Germline V gene data show CDR1 as SGHTA and CDR2 as FQGNSA. Unmatched junction bases numbered 5, after V lost 5 bases and J lost 6 bases. CDR3 length equals 14 residues. The CDR3 here is CASSEDRGSNEQFF. The CDR3 coding sequence is TGTGCCAGCAGCGAGGACAGGGGCAGCAATGAGCAGTTCTTC.

This clonotype was observed at least ten times. The chain has TRBV4-3 and TRBJ2-4, with no clear D. V lost 0 bases and J lost 0, with 6 bases in between. The CDR3 consists of 15 residues. Germline V lookup: CDR1 LGHNA, CDR2 YSLEER. CDR3 residues: CASSQDSVAKNIQYF. CDR3 bases: TGCGCCAGCAGCCAAGACAGTGTAGCCAAAAACATTCAGTACTTC.

The chain uses TRBV27 and TRBJ2-3; unclear D gene. The CDR3 consists of 14 residues. Germline values: CDR1 MNHEY, CDR2 SMNVEV (reference sequence). Trimming took off 4 bases at V and 1 base at J, with 9 bases between the two ends. The CDR3 loop is CASSSLVGTDTQYF. CDR3 DNA sequence: TGTGCCAGCAGTTCCCTGGTTGGCACAGATACGCAGTATTTT.

This clonotype was counted only a few times. The chain couples TRBV29-1 to TRBJ1-6; 7 nucleotides agree with TRBD1. The CDR3 runs 14 residues. The junction had 10 bases not matched to a gene; V was cut back by 7 bases and J by 7 bases. Germline values: CDR1 SQVTM, CDR2 ANQGSEA. In DNA, the CDR3 is TGCAGCGCCGCGACAGGGAATGGAAATTCACCCCTCCACTTT. Residues: CSAATGNGNSPLHF.

At least ten counts were recorded for this clonotype. The rearrangement uses TRBV29-1 and TRBJ2-7; 9 positions agree with TRBD1. This CDR3 is 13 amino acids long. Germline V gene sequence: CDR1 SQVTM, CDR2 ANQGSEA. V shed 6 bases, J shed 6 bases, and the junction held 9 bases outside the gene matches. CDR3 amino acids: CSVRGQGAGEQYF. DNA for the CDR3: TGCAGCGTAAGGGGACAGGGAGCGGGCGAGCAGTACTTC.

The genes are TRBV5-1 and TRBJ1-1; possible D gene TRBD1, 5 bases. V lost 0 bases and J 3 bases, leaving 9 bases between the germline ends. This CDR3 is 14 amino acids long. Germline-derived CDR1 and CDR2 are SGHRS and YFSETQ. Here the CDR3 reads CASSLAPGHTEAFF. The CDR3 nucleotides are TGCGCCAGCAGCTTGGCCCCAGGGCACACTGAAGCTTTCTTT.

The table lists this clonotype with a few counts. The chain couples TRBV9 to TRBJ2-3; TRBD2 agrees at 10 bases. This CDR3 contains 18 residues. V dropped 3 bases and J dropped 0; count of bases not matched to a gene: 10. Looked up from germline, CDR1 is SGDLS and CDR2 is YYNGEE. CDR3 DNA sequence: TGTGCCAGCAGCGGACGACTAGCGGGCGGTGCTAGCACAGATACGCAGTATTTT. Translation gives CASSGRLAGGASTDTQYF. Full variable domain (remainder filled in from reference TRBV9 and TRBJ2-3): DSGVTQTPKHLITATGQRVTLRCSPRSGDLSVYWYQQSLDQGLQFLIQYYNGEERAKGNILERFSAQQFPDLHSELNLSSLELGDSALYFCASSGRLAGGASTDTQYFGPGTRLTVL.

The table lists this clonotype with a few counts. The V call is TRBV21-1, the J call TRBJ2-3. TRBV21-1 is assigned pseudogene status. CDR3 length: 16 amino acids. The CDR3 DNA is TGTGCCAGCAGTCCCCAGAGGTCCTTTTGGACAGATACGCAGTATTTT. Its protein product is CASSPQRSFWTDTQYF.

The CDR3 bases are TGTGCCAGCAGCTTCCCGGGAGACCTCTACGAGCAGTACTTC. Residues: CASSFPGDLYEQYF. This chain connects TRBV7-9 to TRBJ2-7; possible D gene TRBD2, 6 bases. The CDR3 runs to 14 residues. V lost 3 bases and J 3 bases, leaving 12 bases between the germline ends. Germline V gene data show CDR1 as SEHNR and CDR2 as FQNEAQ (reference sequence). Supplemented by reference TRBV7-9 and TRBJ2-7, the full variable domain reads DTGVSQNPRHKITKRGQNVTFRCDPISEHNRLYWYRQTLGQGPEFLTYFQNEAQLEKSRLLSDRFSAERPKGSFSTLEIQRTEQGDSAMYLCASSFPGDLYEQYFGPGTRLTVT.

This clonotype appeared many times. This sequence joins TRBV2 and TRBJ1-1; 7 bases align to TRBD1. The CDR3 has 14 amino acids. Per germline, CDR1 SNHLY and CDR2 FYNNEI. V was pared by 6 bases and J by 5 bases, with 9 bases of the junction left unmatched. The CDR3 DNA reads TGTGCCAGCAGCCCGACAGGGACCCTAACTGAAGCTTTCTTT. Translating gives CASSPTGTLTEAFF.

The V gene is TRBV7-9, the J gene TRBJ2-3; 14 bases agree with TRBD2. Trimming removed 6 bases from V and 9 bases from J; junction bases left unmatched: 8. The CDR3 is made up of 15 amino acids. Germline lookup yields CDR1 SEHNR and CDR2 FQNEAQ (reference sequence). DNA of the CDR3: TGTGCCAGCAGACCCCGACTAGCGGGGGGGCAGACGCAGTATTTT. Translated: CASRPRLAGGQTQYF.

The chain couples TRBV28 to TRBJ1-1; possibly TRBD1 for D (5 bases). There are 17 residues in the CDR3. V lost 0 bases and J lost 1, with 15 bases in between. The V gene's germline CDR1 is MDHEN and CDR2 SYDVKM. CDR3 in DNA: TGTGCCAGCAGTTTATGGACCGGCGGGGCGAGGAACACTGAAGCTTTCTTT. Amino acids: CASSLWTGGARNTEAFF.

This clonotype was found a few times. V is TRBV25-1 and J is TRBJ2-3; D is unresolved. Germline-derived CDR1 and CDR2 are MGHDK and SYGVNS. The CDR3 spans 15 residues. Between the trimmed V and J ends, which lost 3 bases and 2 bases, there was a span of 12 bases. The CDR3 coding sequence is TGTGCCAGCAGTGATTTGGGCCTTTCCACAGATACGCAGTATTTT. It translates to CASSDLGLSTDTQYF.

This clonotype was observed a few times. The J gene is TRBJ2-2, the V gene TRBV24-1; TRBD1 matches at 7 bases. Losses at the gene ends were 5 bases for V and 4 bases for J; bases not matched to a gene: 9. The germline V gene encodes CDR1 KGHDR and CDR2 SFDVKD. The CDR3 runs 16 residues. The DNA for the CDR3 is TGTGCCACCAGTGCTAACAGGGGTCTCGGCACCGGGGAGCTGTTTTTT. Amino acids: CATSANRGLGTGELFF.

In this sample, this clonotype turned up a few times. The chain has TRBV20-1 and TRBJ2-7; TRBD1 is a possible D gene (6 bases). V was cut by 3 bases and J by 1 base, with 13 bases left in between. CDR3 length: 14 amino acids. Germline loops: CDR1 DFQATT, CDR2 SNEGSKA (reference sequence). CDR3 sequence (DNA): TGCAGTGCTAGGGGGGCCATAGGATCCTACGAGCAGTACTTC. Amino acid sequence: CSARGAIGSYEQYF.

This clonotype was seen a few times. The rearrangement uses TRBV28 and TRBJ2-5; D is ambiguous. Between the trimmed V and J ends, which lost 6 bases and 4 bases, there was a span of 12 bases. The CDR3 totals 13 residues. Germline V lookup: CDR1 MDHEN, CDR2 SYDVKM. This CDR3 is CASRTVGGETQYF. The CDR3 DNA sequence: TGTGCCAGCAGAACCGTGGGCGGAGAGACCCAGTACTTC.

This clonotype was seen more than once but under ten times. The V and J genes are TRBV11-2 and TRBJ2-7; D is uncertain. V dropped 6 bases and J dropped 0 bases, with 9 bases sitting between them. The CDR3 has 13 amino acids. Germline CDR1 reads SGHAT; CDR2 reads FQNNGV. In DNA form, the CDR3 reads TGTGCCAGCAGACACATGAGCTCCTACGAGCAGTACTTC. It specifies CASRHMSSYEQYF.

There are a few counts of this clonotype. The V gene is TRBV13, the J gene TRBJ2-3, with 10 nucleotides matching TRBD1. The CDR3 is made up of 16 amino acids. V shed 5 bases, J shed 0 bases, and the junction held 5 bases outside the gene matches. In germline, CDR1 is PRHDT, CDR2 FYEKMQ (reference sequence). The CDR3 loop is CASSEDRGISTDTQYF. As DNA, the CDR3 is TGTGCCAGCAGCGAGGACAGGGGGATAAGCACAGATACGCAGTATTTT. Combining the CDR3 with reference TRBV13 and TRBJ2-3 gives the whole variable domain AAGVIQSPRHLIKEKRETATLKCYPIPRHDTVYWYQQGPGQDPQFLISFYEKMQSDKGSIPDRFSAQQFSDYHSELNMSSLELGDSALYFCASSEDRGISTDTQYFGPGTRLTVL.

The sample holds a few counts of this clonotype. The gene calls are TRBV29-1 and TRBJ2-4; D uncertain. Trimming took 4 bases from V and 0 from J, leaving 16 bases between them. Germline V gene data show CDR1 as SQVTM and CDR2 as ANQGSEA. The CDR3 runs 16 residues. The CDR3 DNA follows: TGCAGCGTTGTACCCCTCACAAATCAAGCCAAAAACATTCAGTACTTC. This sequence encodes CSVVPLTNQAKNIQYF.

As concerns this clonotype: One end of the junction does not line up with germline, which may come from a read error. V is TRBV9 and J is TRBJ2-2; D not certain. Germline CDR1 is SGDLS and CDR2 is YYNGEE. The CDR3 sequence is 14 residues long. CDR3 sequence (DNA): TGTGCCAGCAGCCCCGATAGGAACATCGGGGAGCTGTTTTTT. It codes for CASSPDRNIGELFF.